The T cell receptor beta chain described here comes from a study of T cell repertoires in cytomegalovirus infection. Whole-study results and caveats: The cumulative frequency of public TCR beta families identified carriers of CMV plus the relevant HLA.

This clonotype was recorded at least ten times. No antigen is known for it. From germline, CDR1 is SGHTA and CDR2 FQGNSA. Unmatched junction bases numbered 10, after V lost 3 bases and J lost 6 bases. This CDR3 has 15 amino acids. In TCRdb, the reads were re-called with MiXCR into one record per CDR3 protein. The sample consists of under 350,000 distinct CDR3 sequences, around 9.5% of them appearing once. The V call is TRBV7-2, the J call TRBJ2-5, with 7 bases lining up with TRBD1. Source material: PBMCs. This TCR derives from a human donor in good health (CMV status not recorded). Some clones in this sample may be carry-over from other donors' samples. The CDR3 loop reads CASSLARDSEQTQYF. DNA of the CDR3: TGTGCCAGCAGCTTGGCCCGGGACAGTGAGCAGACCCAGTACTTC.